This T cell receptor beta chain derives from a study of technical replicates of blood from a handful of donors. Assay: immunoSEQ multiplex PCR; the TCRdb copy retains only in-frame clones and omits some. The repertoire holds about 44,000 clones, with 90% to 97% as singletons. CDR1 SQVTM and CDR2 ANQGSEA come from the germline V gene. CDR3 length equals 14 residues. V shed 5 bases and J 4 bases; nucleotides not matched to a gene: 9. This receptor was identified in a human donor in good health. The rearrangement uses TRBV29-1 and TRBJ2-7, with 9 nucleotides matching TRBD1. Sequencing used T cells isolated from PBMCs. The CDR3 reads CSVQPGQGPYEQYF. In DNA form, the CDR3 reads TGCAGCGTTCAACCGGGACAGGGACCTTACGAGCAGTACTTC.